This is a list of T cell receptor beta chains from one sample in a study of Ad26.COV2.S vaccination and SARS-CoV-2 variants. Data came from immunoSEQ multiplex PCR; TCRdb stores just in-frame clones and leaves some out. The repertoire holds about 320,000 clones, about 86% seen once, with approximately 1.9% in the top ten. The sample here was peripheral blood, taken in a trial of Ad26.COV2.S vaccine versus placebo. These receptors all stem from a person aged 18-65 years who received the Ad26.COV2.S COVID-19 vaccine or a placebo. CDR3s include the opening cysteine and the closing phenylalanine or tryptophan. A D gene is named only where the DNA matches it firmly. Clone size is not always given. Where it is, it says once, few, many or a class for expanded clones.

CASSPQDISSEKLFF	TGTGCCAGCAGCCCTCAGGACATATCTAGTGAAAAACTGTTTTTT	15	TRBJ1-4	TRBV9	once	NA
CASSLAMAGLNEKLFF	TGCGCCAGCAGCTTGGCCATGGCAGGGTTAAATGAAAAACTGTTTTTT	16	TRBJ1-4	TRBV5-1	NA	NA
CASSELAAATDTQYF	TGTGCCAGCAGTGAACTAGCAGCCGCCACAGATACGCAGTATTTT	15	TRBJ2-3	TRBV6-1	NA	NA
CPPRPRGGEIYGYTF	TGCCCCCCCCGCCCACGGGGGGGAGAGATCTATGGCTACACCTTC	15	TRBJ1-2	TRBV4-3	NA	NA
CASSPTWGTGGNEQFF	TGTGCCAGTAGCCCTACTTGGGGGACAGGGGGCAATGAGCAGTTCTTC	16	TRBJ2-1	TRBV3-1/TRBV3-2	NA	TRBD1
CASSLVRGNTEAFF	TGCGCCAGCAGCTTGGTCCGGGGGAACACTGAAGCTTTCTTT	14	TRBJ1-1	TRBV5-1	few	NA
CASSKNSPGTSPETQYF	TGTGCCAGCAGCAAAAATTCCCCCGGGACTAGCCCCGAGACCCAGTACTTC	17	TRBJ2-5	TRBV11-2	NA	TRBD2
CAWSAWTNTGELFF	TGTGCCTGGAGTGCCTGGACAAACACCGGGGAGCTGTTTTTT	14	TRBJ2-2	TRBV30	NA	NA
CASSLYRGGTEAFF	TGCGCCAGCAGCTTGTACAGGGGCGGCACTGAAGCTTTCTTT	14	TRBJ1-1	TRBV5-1	few	TRBD1
CASTIGDNGYTF	TGTGCCAGCACAATAGGGGACAACGGCTACACCTTC	12	TRBJ1-2	TRBV25-1	NA	NA